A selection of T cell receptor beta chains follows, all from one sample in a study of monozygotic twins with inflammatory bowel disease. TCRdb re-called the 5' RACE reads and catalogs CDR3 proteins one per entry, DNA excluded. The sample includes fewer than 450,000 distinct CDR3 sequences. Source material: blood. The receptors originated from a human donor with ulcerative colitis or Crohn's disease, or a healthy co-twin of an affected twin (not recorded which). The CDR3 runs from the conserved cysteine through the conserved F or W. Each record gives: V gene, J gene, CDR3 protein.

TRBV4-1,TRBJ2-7,CASSHGQVSSYEQYF
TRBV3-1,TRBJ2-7,CASSQDYGPLRDEQYF
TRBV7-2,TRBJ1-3,CASSPGSGNTIYF
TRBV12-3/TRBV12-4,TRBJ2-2,CASSVRAFQFGELFF
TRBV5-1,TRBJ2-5,CASRSAPQETQYF
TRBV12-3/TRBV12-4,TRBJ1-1,CASNAMNTEAFF
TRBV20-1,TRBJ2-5,CSATSGTTEETQYF
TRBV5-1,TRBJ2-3,CASSSHGTTDTQYF
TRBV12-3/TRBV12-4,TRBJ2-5,CASSPRTGDKETQYF
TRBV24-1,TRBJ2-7,CATSDYSSQDSPSSYEQYF
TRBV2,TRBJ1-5,CASSEGGVGNQPQHF
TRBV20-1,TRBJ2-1,CSAQNRDRSDNEQFF
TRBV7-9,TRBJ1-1,CAAGVESPQAFF
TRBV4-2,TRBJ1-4,CASSQEAGPKGSNEKLFF
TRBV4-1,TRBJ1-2,CASSQDLVQGYGYTF
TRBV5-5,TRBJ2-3,CASSRGLAGGRADTQYF
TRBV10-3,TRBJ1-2,CAISESPGRSDNYGYTF
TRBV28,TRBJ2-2,CASSLASGGQDLTGELFF